Below, one TCR beta chain is given with its context. These data come from a study of human T cells and chemical hapten exposure. The length of the CDR3 is 15 residues. The V end lost 2 bases, the J end lost 2 bases, and 10 bases lay between the germline ends. CDR1 is MNHEY, CDR2 SMNVEV, per germline (reference sequence). Documented time point: pre-sensitization, week 0. Regarding treatment: therapeutic diphenylcyclopropenone sensitization with weekly scalp DPC. TCRdb re-analysed the RACE reads in MiXCR, keeping a single row per CDR3 protein. The table lists more than 250,000 distinct CDR3 sequences, more than 6.5% of them singletons.

The sequence was obtained from a woman between 40 and 50 years old with alopecia areata. Some clones in this sample may be carry-over from other donors' samples. Sequenced here: whole blood, sampled in connection with sensitization to the hapten diphenylcyclopropenone (DPC). V usage is TRBV27 and J usage is TRBJ1-5; no reliable D call. CDR3 sequence reads: CASSLTGFGNQPQHF. The CDR3 bases are TGTGCCAGCAGTTTAACGGGTTTTGGCAATCAGCCCCAGCATTTT.